One and the same sample provided the 27 T cell receptor beta chains below, sequenced in a study of T cells in women clearing cervical HPV infection. TCRdb's copy holds only in-frame clones and misses some; the assay was immunoSEQ multiplex PCR. In all, the sample yields tens of thousands of clones. Input material: blood buffy coat. The receptors were sampled from a woman between 18 and 70 years old with a cervical HPV16 infection that either progressed to CIN3+ or cleared (not recorded which).

A word on this clone: The read is 3 residues too short to cover the CDR3 end, so that end is filled in from the germline J gene. The chain joins TRBV20-1 to TRBJ2-3; 14 bases map to TRBD2. Germline CDR1 is DFQATT and CDR2 is SNEGSKA (reference sequence). The J segment lost 6 bases and the V segment lost 5 bases, leaving 10 bases of the junction unmatched. There are 16 residues in the CDR3. The sequenced CDR3 bases are TGCAGTGCTGAGAAGACTAGCGGGGGGGATCCGGATACG. Translated: CSAEKTSGGDPDT. The complete CDR3 sequence is CSAEKTSGGDPDTQYF.

A remark on this clone: The read terminates 3 residues before the CDR3 end, so the remaining end is supplied by the germline J gene. The rearrangement joins TRBV5-6 to TRBJ1-3; D remains ambiguous. CDR1 SGHDT and CDR2 YYEEEE come from the germline V gene. The CDR3 loop spans 14 amino acids. With 2 bases removed from V and 3 bases from J, the gap between germline ends came to 9 bases. The chain's CDR3 is CASSLYSYGNTIYF. The CDR3 bases that were read are TGTGCCAGCAGCTTATACAGTTATGGAAACACC.

Concerning this clone: Read coverage stops 3 residues before the CDR3 terminus; the germline J gene supplies the remainder. The V call is TRBV5-1, the J call TRBJ2-7; D unclear. The CDR3 sequence is 15 residues long. Per germline, CDR1 SGHRS and CDR2 YFSETQ. V was trimmed by 1 base and J by 2 bases, leaving 13 bases between them. The CDR3 loop is CASSLSPDNPYEQYF. Incomplete CDR3 DNA: TGCGCCAGCAGCTTGTCTCCCGACAACCCCTACGAG. Based on the CDR3 plus reference TRBV5-1 and TRBJ2-7, the full variable domain is KAGVTQTPRYLIKTRGQQVTLSCSPISGHRSVSWYQQTPGQGLQFLFEYFSETQRNKGNFPGRFSGRQFSNSRSEMNVSTLELGDSALYLCASSLSPDNPYEQYFGPGTRLTVT.

Worth noting for this clone: The CDR3 end is not reached by the read, which stops 3 residues before it; the germline J gene fills it in. This chain joins TRBV19 and TRBJ2-7; 14 positions agree with TRBD2. Germline trimming cut 10 bases from V and 3 bases from J; bases unmatched to any gene: 2. The germline V gene encodes CDR1 LNHDA and CDR2 SQIVND (reference sequence). There are 13 residues in the CDR3. CDR3 residues: CATGTSGSYEQYF. The CDR3 bases that were read are TGTGCCACGGGGACTAGCGGGAGCTACGAG.

As regards this clone: The CDR3 end is not reached by the read, which stops 3 residues before it; the germline J gene fills it in. V is TRBV19 and J is TRBJ1-1; 8 bases are shared with TRBD1. The CDR3 totals 16 residues. With 7 bases clipped from V and 0 bases from J, the junction kept 10 bases outside the gene matches. Germline V lookup: CDR1 LNHDA, CDR2 SQIVND (reference sequence). This CDR3 is CASMGGTGGMNTEAFF. CDR3 DNA, as far as it was read: TGTGCCAGTATGGGGGGCACAGGGGGTATGAACACTGAA.

Concerning this clone: The read ends 3 residues shy of where the CDR3 ends; the end is completed using the germline J gene. The chain uses TRBV20-1 and TRBJ2-1; TRBD2 aligns across 9 bases. The CDR3 totals 13 residues. CDR1 is DFQATT and CDR2 is SNEGSKA in the germline V gene (reference sequence). V lost 7 bases, J lost 3 bases, and 4 bases stayed unmatched. The CDR3 bases that were read are TGCAGTGGTAAACTAGCGGGCTACAATGAG. This gives the protein CSGKLAGYNE. The whole CDR3 region reads CSGKLAGYNEQFF.

About this clone: The CDR3 goes on 3 residues after the read ends, and that part is filled in from the germline J gene. This chain uses TRBV12-3 or TRBV12-4 with TRBJ1-2; D possibly corresponds to TRBD1 (5 bases). The CDR3 runs to 14 residues. CDR3 residues: CASSRTEGFPGYTF. CDR3 DNA (partial): TGTGCCAGCAGCAGGACGGAGGGGTTCCCGGGC.

About this clone itself: The DNA ends 3 residues before the CDR3 does, and the rest of the CDR3 is filled in from the germline J gene. The V and J genes are TRBV5-1 and TRBJ2-2, with 8 positions matching TRBD1. The CDR3 is 15 residues long. The ends lost 0 bases at V and 3 bases at J; junction bases unmatched: 1. Germline-derived CDR1 and CDR2 are SGHRS and YFSETQ. The CDR3 bases that were read are TGCGCCAGCAGCTTGGAACAGGGGGACACCGGGGAG. It specifies CASSLEQGDTGE. The full CDR3 protein reads CASSLEQGDTGELFF.

Comment on this clone: Read sequence stops 3 residues before the CDR3 end, and the germline J gene provides the missing end. J is TRBJ2-2 and V is TRBV19; D is uncertain. Germline V CDR1 and CDR2: LNHDA, SQIVND (reference sequence). This CDR3 contains 14 residues. The V and J ends lost 5 bases and 8 bases respectively, with 15 bases between them. The CDR3 loop is CASSFPGPRGELFF. The sequenced CDR3 bases are TGTGCCAGTAGTTTCCCGGGTCCCCGGGGGGAG.

About this clone itself: The read gets to within 3 residues of the CDR3 end, and the germline J gene fills in the rest. The genes are TRBV11-3 and TRBJ1-1, with D hard to call. The CDR3 loop spans 14 amino acids. Germline values: CDR1 SGHNT, CDR2 YENEEA. V lost 0 bases and J lost 1, with 6 bases in between. The DNA read from the CDR3 is TGTGCCAGCAGCTTAGAAGGGCCGAACACTGAA. It specifies CASSLEGPNTE. The whole CDR3 region reads CASSLEGPNTEAFF. Based on the CDR3 plus reference TRBV11-3 and TRBJ1-1, the full variable domain is EAGVVQSPRYKIIEKKQPVAFWCNPISGHNTLYWYLQNLGQGPELLIRYENEEAVDDSQLPKDRFSAERLKGVDSTLKIQPAELGDSAVYLCASSLEGPNTEAFFGQGTRLTVV.

The CDR3 bases that were read are TGTGCCAGCAGTGGCACAGGGGGCTCTCCAGATACG. It is translated as CASSGTGGSPDT. The entire CDR3 sequence reads CASSGTGGSPDTQYF. This chain connects TRBV2 to TRBJ2-3, with 9 bases that match TRBD1. The read ends 3 residues early relative to the CDR3; the germline J gene fills the gap. The CDR3 has 15 residues. The V gene end was trimmed by 4 bases and the J gene end by 4 bases; junction bases not matched to a gene: 6. Germline V gene sequence: CDR1 SNHLY, CDR2 FYNNEI. The full variable domain, in which reference TRBV2 and TRBJ2-3 provide the parts outside the CDR3, is EPEVTQTPSHQVTQMGQEVILRCVPISNHLYFYWYRQILGQKVEFLVSFYNNEISEKSEIFDDQFSVERPDGSNFTLKIRSTKLEDSAMYFCASSGTGGSPDTQYFGPGTRLTVL.

This chain's CDR3 is CASSDGLAAYNEQFF. The CDR3 bases that were read are TGCGCCAGCAGTGACGGTTTGGCGGCTTACAATGAG. The chain employs TRBV10-1 and TRBJ2-1; D gene uncertain. The read ends 3 residues early relative to the CDR3; the germline J gene fills the gap. V was pared by 3 bases and J by 4 bases, with 13 bases between. This CDR3 region has 15 residues. Germline loops: CDR1 WNHNN, CDR2 SYGVQD (reference sequence).

About this clone itself: The CDR3 end lies 3 residues beyond the end of the read and is filled in from the germline J gene. The genes are TRBV20-1 and TRBJ2-7; TRBD2 aligns across 12 bases. With 5 bases clipped from V and 5 bases from J, the junction kept 10 bases outside the gene matches. CDR3 size: 15 residues. Germline V gene data show CDR1 as DFQATT and CDR2 as SNEGSKA (reference sequence). Partial CDR3 DNA: TGCAGTGCTTTAGCGACTAGCGGGAGTTCCGACGAG. It codes for CSALATSGSSDE. The entire CDR3 sequence reads CSALATSGSSDEQYF.

Concerning this clone: The read terminates 3 residues ahead of where the CDR3 ends, so the germline J gene completes it. The J gene is TRBJ2-7, the V gene TRBV19, with 7 bases lining up with TRBD1. V was pared by 5 bases and J by 5 bases, with 6 bases of the junction left unmatched. Germline V gene sequence: CDR1 LNHDA, CDR2 SQIVND (reference sequence). The CDR3 totals 13 residues. Incomplete CDR3 DNA: TGTGCCAGTAGTGCACAGGGGACCCACGAG. The encoded protein is CASSAQGTHE. From start to end, the CDR3 is CASSAQGTHEQYF.

Remarks on this clone: The CDR3 end lies 3 residues beyond the end of the read and is filled in from the germline J gene. The chain recombines TRBV29-1 with TRBJ2-1; 14 positions match TRBD2. Trimming removed 6 bases from V and 6 bases from J; junction bases left unmatched: 10. This CDR3 contains 16 residues. Germline CDR1 SQVTM, CDR2 ANQGSEA. The CDR3 sequence: CSVATSGGAGANEQFF. Incomplete CDR3 DNA: TGCAGCGTCGCGACTAGCGGGGGGGCCGGGGCCAATGAG.

The CDR3 reads CASSSTSGRRYEQFF. Incomplete CDR3 DNA: TGTGCCAGCAGCTCGACTAGCGGGAGAAGGTATGAG. V gene TRBV11-3 combines with J gene TRBJ2-1; 12 bases match TRBD2. The sequenced fragment ends 3 residues before the CDR3 boundary, so the rest is inferred from the germline J gene. Germline values: CDR1 SGHNT, CDR2 YENEEA. V shed 4 bases, J shed 8 bases, and the junction held 6 bases outside the gene matches. This CDR3 is 15 amino acids long.

Partial CDR3 DNA: TGCGCCAGCAGCCAGGTGACAGACGGCTCCTACGAG. Protein sequence: CASSQVTDGSYE. The whole CDR3 protein is CASSQVTDGSYEQYF. The chain is built from TRBV4-1 and TRBJ2-7, with D perhaps matching TRBD1 (5 bases). The read falls 3 residues short of the CDR3 end, and the missing part is taken from the germline J gene. CDR1 is MGHRA, CDR2 YSYEKL, per germline. V lost 3 bases and J 0 bases, leaving 12 bases between the germline ends. This CDR3 contains 15 residues.

Details on this clone: Coverage ceases 3 residues before the CDR3 finishes, and the germline J gene fills in the end. The J gene is TRBJ1-1, the V gene TRBV5-5; no clear D. Germline loops: CDR1 SGHKS, CDR2 YYEKEE (reference sequence). This CDR3 is 13 amino acids long. The V gene lost 6 bases and the J gene lost 5 bases, with 14 bases spanning the gap. The CDR3 reads CASNWALGTEAFF. The covered CDR3 bases are TGTGCCAGCAACTGGGCCCTGGGTACTGAA.

As concerns this clone: The read gets to within 3 residues of the CDR3 end, and the germline J gene fills in the rest. The V gene is TRBV7-9, the J gene TRBJ1-2; 7 bases are a match to TRBD1. The CDR3 runs to 15 residues. The germline gives CDR1 SEHNR, CDR2 FQNEAQ (reference sequence). The trim removed 4 bases at V and 4 bases at J, leaving 9 bases unmatched. The sequenced CDR3 bases are TGTGCCAGCAGCTCTGGGACAGCCTTGGTCTATGGC. Translating it yields CASSSGTALVYG. The full CDR3 is CASSSGTALVYGYTF.

Worth noting for this clone: One end of the junction varies from germline; a read error may be responsible. The missing CDR3 end, 3 residues past where the read stops, is filled in from the germline J gene. At the DNA level, this CDR3 is encoded by other sequences in the same sample as well. The V gene is TRBV19, the J gene TRBJ1-3, with 7 nucleotides matching TRBD1. Germline values: CDR1 LNHDA, CDR2 SQIVND (reference sequence). The CDR3 consists of 13 residues. The CDR3 DNA, read in part, is TGTGCCAGTAGTATAGCCAGGGGGGACACT. The encoded protein is CASSIARGDT. The whole CDR3 sequence reads CASSIARGDTIYF.

CDR3 loop: CSARFSRFPQETQYF. CDR3 DNA (partial): TGCAGTGCTAGATTCTCTAGGTTTCCCCAAGAGACC. The chain is built from TRBV20-1 and TRBJ2-5; D unresolved. The missing CDR3 end, 3 residues past where the read stops, is filled in from the germline J gene. The CDR3 extends over 15 amino acids. V was shortened by 2 bases and J by 1 base, with 14 bases between the two germline ends. Germline CDR1 DFQATT, CDR2 SNEGSKA (reference sequence).

Remarks on this clone: The sequence runs out 3 residues before the end of the CDR3; the remainder is reconstructed from the germline J gene. The genes are TRBV5-1 and TRBJ2-3; D uncertain. CDR3 size: 15 residues. Germline CDR1 reads SGHRS; CDR2 reads YFSETQ. V was clipped by 0 bases and J by 0 bases, with 8 bases between them. The CDR3 DNA, read in part, is TGCGCCAGCAGCTTGGAGGGTCCAAGCACAGATACG. This sequence encodes CASSLEGPSTDT. The CDR3 as a whole reads CASSLEGPSTDTQYF.

Points on this clone: With the read ending 3 residues before the CDR3 end, the germline J gene is used to fill in that end. The chain is built from TRBV2 and TRBJ1-6, with D perhaps TRBD1 (6 bases). CDR1 SNHLY and CDR2 FYNNEI come from the germline V gene. This CDR3 has 14 amino acids. Trimming removed 9 bases from V and 10 bases from J, with 19 bases in between. The covered CDR3 bases are TGTGCCAGAAGGCCCGGGGACATATTCTCACCC. Its translation: CARRPGDIFSP. The entire CDR3 protein is CARRPGDIFSPLHF.

As for this clone: The read terminates 3 residues ahead of where the CDR3 ends, so the germline J gene completes it. The rearrangement links TRBV5-1 to TRBJ1-2; D is ambiguous. Trimming cost V 0 bases and J 5 bases, with 8 bases left between them. CDR3 length equals 13 residues. CDR1 SGHRS and CDR2 YFSETQ come from the germline V gene. The CDR3 is CASSLVSGYGYTF. The CDR3 DNA, read in part, is TGCGCCAGCAGCTTGGTGTCGGGTTATGGC.

Of note for this clone: The read ends 3 residues shy of where the CDR3 ends; the end is completed using the germline J gene. The V gene is TRBV5-6, the J gene TRBJ1-1, with TRBD1 as a possible D gene (5 bases). Germline V CDR1 and CDR2: SGHDT, YYEEEE. The CDR3 covers 14 residues. Trimming left V 5 bases short and J 1 base short, with 12 bases between. Partial CDR3 DNA: TGTGCCAGCAGATCTAGGGGCGGGAACACTGAA. Translation gives CASRSRGGNTE. The whole CDR3 sequence is CASRSRGGNTEAFF.

Measured by frequency, this clone is medium-sized. The CDR3 end is not reached by the read, which stops 3 residues before it; the germline J gene fills it in. This rearrangement joins TRBV2 to TRBJ2-3; D is ambiguous. Germline-derived CDR1 and CDR2 are SNHLY and FYNNEI. The length of the CDR3 is 13 residues. Trimming pared 7 bases from V and 0 bases from J, leaving 8 bases between. The CDR3 reads CASTLTSTDTQYF. The part of the CDR3 DNA that was read is TGTGCCAGCACTTTGACTAGCACAGATACG.

For this clone: The read ends 3 residues before the CDR3 terminus; that terminus is restored from the germline J gene. This chain joins TRBV5-1 and TRBJ1-1; TRBD1 matches 7 bases. The CDR3 extends over 15 amino acids. Germline values: CDR1 SGHRS, CDR2 YFSETQ. Trimming at V came to 0 bases and at J to 7 bases, leaving 9 bases not matched to a gene. The CDR3: CASSLAQGGSGEAFF. The CDR3 DNA, read in part, is TGCGCCAGCAGCTTGGCCCAGGGGGGAAGCGGTGAA.